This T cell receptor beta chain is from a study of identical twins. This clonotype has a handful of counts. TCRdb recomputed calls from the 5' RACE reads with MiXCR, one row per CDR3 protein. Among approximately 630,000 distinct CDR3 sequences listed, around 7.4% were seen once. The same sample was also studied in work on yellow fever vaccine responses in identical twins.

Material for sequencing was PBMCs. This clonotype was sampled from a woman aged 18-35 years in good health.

This chain's CDR3 is CSAIDGTLSEKLFF. The CDR3 DNA follows: TGCAGCGCCATAGACGGGACCTTGTCTGAAAAACTGTTTTTT. This chain connects TRBV29-1 to TRBJ1-4; weak D call: TRBD1 (5 bases). Trimming took off 7 bases at V and 7 bases at J, with 19 bases between the two ends. CDR1 and CDR2 (germline): SQVTM, ANQGSEA. The CDR3 runs 14 residues.